The clone carrying this TCR beta chain was seen only a few times. The data were obtained in a study of neurological immune-mediated disorders. TCRdb fed the 5' RACE reads into MiXCR, producing one record per CDR3 protein. The table records almost 30,000 distinct CDR3 sequences, around 10% of them present only once. CDR3 length: 14 amino acids. Germline V CDR1 and CDR2: MNHEY, SVGEGT. The V and J ends lost 2 bases and 5 bases, in that order; junction bases with no gene match: 2. This clonotype was obtained from a woman aged 55-70 years in good health. The gene calls are TRBV6-2 or TRBV6-3 and TRBJ2-5; TRBD2 aligns across 10 bases. Sequencing was done on a sample of PBMCs. CDR3 loop: CASSYSGGAETQYF. Here the CDR3 DNA reads TGTGCCAGCAGTTACAGCGGGGGGGCCGAGACCCAGTACTTC.